This T cell receptor (beta chain) was profiled in a study of CD8 T cells in ankylosing spondylitis. TCRdb independently ran MiXCR on the 5' RACE reads; one entry per CDR3 protein. Here the sample spans about 240,000 distinct CDR3 sequences, over 8.5% being singletons. Germline V gene lookup returns CDR1 LGHNA and CDR2 YNFKEQ. This CDR3 has 15 amino acids. A word on this clonotype: At one boundary the junction diverges from the germline segment, which might be a read error.

The source material was blood, either unsorted or a sorted T cell fraction (not recorded which). The rearrangement joins TRBV4-2 to TRBJ2-1; TRBD2 agrees at 10 bases. The sequence was obtained from a male donor with ankylosing spondylitis or in good health (not recorded which). The CDR3 region is CSSSQASGSYNEQFF. The DNA of the CDR3 is TGTTCCAGCAGCCAAGCTAGCGGGAGCTATAATGAGCAGTTCTTC.